This is a list of T cell receptor beta chains from one sample in a study of early T cells in non-severe SARS-CoV-2 infection. A single record per CDR3 protein comes from TCRdb applying MiXCR to the 5' RACE reads. The sample yields 35,000 to 45,000 distinct CDR3 sequences, 5.8% seen once. Material: whole blood. These receptors were collected from an adult who was a healthcare worker with PCR-confirmed SARS-CoV-2 infection or an uninfected control (not recorded which). Each CDR3 is given with its conserved first and last residue. D genes are given only for firm matches. Part of the rows lack a size; the others show once, few, many or a class for expanded clones.

D,J,V,size,CDR3,DNA
-,TRBJ2-3,TRBV29-1,many,CSVHFAQGASKYF,-
TRBD1,TRBJ1-5,TRBV5-6,-,CASSFGTGGSNQPSIF,TGTGCCAGCAGCTTTGGGACAGGGGGGAGCAATCAGCCCAGCATTTTT
-,TRBJ1-2,TRBV5-1,-,CASSLEQAANYGYTF,TGCGCCAGCAGCTTGGAACAGGCTGCTAACTATGGCTACACCTTC
-,TRBJ1-4,TRBV27,many,CASSSGRVPSNEKLFF,TGTGCCAGCAGTTCCGGACGGGTTCCGTCTAATGAAAAACTGTTTTTT
-,TRBJ2-1,TRBV27,many,CASSATGYNEQFF,TGTGCCAGCAGCGCGACTGGTTACAATGAGCAGTTCTTC
TRBD1,TRBJ1-2,TRBV6-1,many,CASSYRGSEGYTF,TGTGCCAGCAGTTACAGGGGGTCAGAGGGCTACACCTTC
-,TRBJ2-5,TRBV7-2,many,CASSSRTGETQYF,TGTGCCAGCAGCTCCCGGACCGGAGAGACCCAGTACTTC
-,TRBJ2-7,TRBV7-2,many,CASSFNTLSYEQYF,TGTGCCAGCAGCTTTAACACACTCTCCTACGAGCAGTACTTC
TRBD1,TRBJ2-7,TRBV28,-,CATRSQGATTYEQYF,TGTGCCACCCGATCCCAGGGGGCTACGACCTACGAGCAGTACTTC
-,TRBJ1-2,TRBV19,many,CASSNDRIYGYTF,TGTGCCAGTAGTAACGACAGGATTTATGGCTACACCTTC
-,TRBJ1-3,TRBV7-6,many,CASSFGGLSNTIYF,TGTGCCAGCAGCTTTGGAGGGCTGTCAAACACCATATATTTT
-,TRBJ2-7,TRBV20-1,medium-sized,CSAYTGTGYEQYF,TGCAGTGCCTACACCGGGACGGGGTACGAGCAGTACTTC
-,TRBJ2-7,TRBV27,few,CASSRNVWVEQYF,TGTGCCAGCAGCCGGAATGTCTGGGTCGAGCAGTACTTC
TRBD1,TRBJ1-5,TRBV28,many,CASSRTGFLQPQHF,TGTGCCAGCAGTCGGACAGGGTTTTTACAGCCCCAGCATTTT
-,TRBJ2-2,TRBV24-1,few,CATGQYTGELFF,TGTGCCACCGGGCAGTACACCGGGGAGCTGTTTTTT
TRBD2,TRBJ2-7,TRBV29-1,many,CSGREGVNEQYF,TGCAGCGGGCGGGAGGGTGTCAACGAGCAGTACTTC
-,TRBJ2-6,TRBV5-1,many,CASSYTTGDSGANVLTF,TGCGCCAGCAGCTATACTACAGGAGACTCTGGGGCCAACGTCCTGACTTTC
TRBD1,TRBJ1-1,TRBV5-5,many,CASRRQGYAEAFF,TGTGCCAGCCGGCGACAGGGGTATGCTGAAGCTTTCTTT
-,TRBJ2-5,TRBV29-1,many,CSVSVRNQETQYF,TGCAGCGTTTCGGTCCGGAACCAAGAGACCCAGTACTTC
-,TRBJ1-5,TRBV6-5,many,CASSSGSGNQPQHF,TGTGCCAGCAGTTCGGGGTCGGGCAATCAGCCCCAGCATTTT
-,TRBJ1-1,TRBV30,many,CAWSPGLNTEAFF,TGTGCCTGGAGCCCTGGACTGAACACTGAAGCTTTCTTT
-,TRBJ2-3,TRBV19,many,CASSIVHGTDTQYF,TGTGCCAGTAGTATAGTTCATGGAACAGATACGCAGTATTTT
-,TRBJ2-5,TRBV20-1,medium-sized,CSARDFQAQETQYF,TGCAGTGCTAGAGATTTTCAGGCCCAAGAGACCCAGTACTTC
-,TRBJ1-2,TRBV5-1,many,CASSRTVSQGYGYTF,TGCGCCAGCAGCCGGACAGTCAGCCAAGGCTATGGCTACACCTTC
-,TRBJ1-1,TRBV29-1,many,CSILTGTTEAFF,TGCAGCATCTTGACCGGTACCACTGAAGCTTTCTTT
-,TRBJ2-4,TRBV20-1,-,CSASRDTQNIQYF,TGCAGTGCTAGCCGGGACACCCAAAACATTCAGTACTTC
-,TRBJ1-5,TRBV13,many,CASSLRVQGNQPQHF,TGTGCCAGCAGCCTGAGAGTCCAGGGCAATCAGCCCCAGCATTTT
-,TRBJ2-3,TRBV30,many,CACPQGDTQYF,TGTGCCTGTCCCCAGGGGGATACGCAGTATTTT
-,TRBJ1-6,TRBV5-6,many,CASSLGSSYNSPLHF,TGTGCCAGCAGCTTGGGGAGCTCCTATAATTCACCCCTCCACTTT
-,TRBJ1-2,TRBV6-6,many,CASSYSVTTTADGYTF,TGTGCCAGCAGTTACTCGGTCACCACGACTGCCGATGGCTACACCTTC
TRBD1,TRBJ2-7,TRBV2,many,CASMSLRDRDAYEQYF,TGTGCCAGCATGTCTCTACGTGACAGGGACGCCTACGAGCAGTACTTC
-,TRBJ2-1,TRBV29-1,many,CSGYWDDEQFF,TGCAGCGGGTACTGGGACGATGAGCAGTTCTTC
-,TRBJ2-1,TRBV29-1,many,CSVNPSYNEQFF,TGCAGCGTTAACCCCTCCTACAATGAGCAGTTCTTC
-,TRBJ1-1,TRBV29-1,many,CSGANTEAFF,TGCAGCGGTGCGAACACTGAAGCTTTCTTT
-,TRBJ1-5,TRBV6-2/TRBV6-3,-,CASRTGGLQHQPQHF,TGTGCCAGCCGTACGGGGGGGCTACAACATCAGCCCCAGCATTTT
TRBD1,TRBJ2-1,TRBV5-1,many,CASSLEGQEYNEQFF,TGCGCCAGCAGCTTGGAGGGACAGGAATACAATGAGCAGTTCTTC
-,TRBJ1-6,TRBV6-5,many,CASSSEDSPLHF,TGTGCCAGCAGTTCAGAGGATTCACCCCTCCACTTT
-,TRBJ2-5,TRBV6-1,many,CASTARGQETQYF,TGTGCCAGCACTGCCCGGGGCCAAGAGACCCAGTACTTC
TRBD1,TRBJ2-3,TRBV12-3/TRBV12-4,many,CATMTGGAHMNTQYF,TGTGCCACTATGACAGGGGGTGCTCACATGAATACGCAGTATTTT
-,TRBJ1-2,TRBV10-2,many,CASSEFGGNYGYTF,TGCGCCAGCAGTGAGTTTGGCGGTAACTATGGCTACACCTTC
-,TRBJ2-2,TRBV11-2,many,CASSLGLAKNTGELFF,TGTGCCAGCAGCTTAGGATTGGCCAAGAACACCGGGGAGCTGTTTTTT
-,TRBJ2-6,TRBV19,many,CASRRISGANVLTF,TGTGCCAGTAGAAGGATCTCTGGGGCCAACGTCCTGACTTTC